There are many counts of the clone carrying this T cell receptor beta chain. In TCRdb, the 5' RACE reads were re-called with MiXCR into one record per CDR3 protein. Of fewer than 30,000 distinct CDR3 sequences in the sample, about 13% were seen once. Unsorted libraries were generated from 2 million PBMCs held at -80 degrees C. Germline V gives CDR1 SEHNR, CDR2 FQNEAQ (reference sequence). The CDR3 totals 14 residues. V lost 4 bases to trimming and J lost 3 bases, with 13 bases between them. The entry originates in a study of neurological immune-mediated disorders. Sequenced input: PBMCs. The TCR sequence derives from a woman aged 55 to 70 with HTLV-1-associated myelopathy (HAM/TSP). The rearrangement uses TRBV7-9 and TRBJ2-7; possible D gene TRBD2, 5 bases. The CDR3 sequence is CASSSLAGGYEQYF. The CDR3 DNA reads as TGTGCCAGCAGCTCCCTAGCCGGCGGCTACGAGCAGTACTTC.